Following are 10 T cell receptor beta chains from one sample sequenced in a study of blood T cell repertoires in COVID-19. Sequencing was performed with immunoSEQ multiplex PCR; in TCRdb, only in-frame clones are kept and a portion is missing. In the table there are under 250,000 clones, roughly 80% of which are singletons. The sequencing input was peripheral blood. The source is a woman in her seventies with acute or convalescent COVID-19.

This clone was counted only a few times. V usage is TRBV7-9 and J usage is TRBJ1-5, with 9 bases aligning to TRBD1. Germline values: CDR1 SEHNR, CDR2 FQNEAQ (reference sequence). Trimming took 1 base from V and 2 from J; bases not matched to a gene: 3. The CDR3 consists of 16 residues. CDR3 residues: CASSLGGQGGNQPQHF. CDR3 coding DNA: TGTGCCAGCAGCTTAGGGGGACAGGGTGGCAATCAGCCCCAGCATTTT.

The chain couples TRBV10-3 to TRBJ2-5, with 7 bases aligning to TRBD1. CDR1 and CDR2 (germline): ENHRY, SYGVKD. After removal of 4 bases from V and 5 bases from J, the junction contained 10 bases not matched to a gene. This CDR3 has 15 residues. CDR3 sequence (DNA): TGTGCCATCAGTGGACGACAGGGTTCGGGGGAGACCCAGTACTTC. Translated: CAISGRQGSGETQYF.

This sequence joins TRBV29-1 and TRBJ1-2, with D possibly TRBD1 on 6 matching bases. The germline V and J ends were trimmed by 4 bases and 2 bases, with 8 bases remaining between them. The germline V gene has CDR1 SQVTM and CDR2 ANQGSEA. The CDR3 loop spans 12 amino acids. CDR3 protein: CSVGDKNYGYTF. The CDR3 region has the DNA TGCAGCGTTGGGGACAAAAACTATGGCTACACCTTC.

The chain couples TRBV5-1 to TRBJ1-1; TRBD1 agrees at 10 bases. J gave up 4 bases and V 5 bases, and 5 bases lay outside the gene matches. Germline V gene data show CDR1 as SGHRS and CDR2 as YFSETQ. The CDR3 consists of 14 residues. In DNA form, the CDR3 reads TGCGCCAGCAGGGGGACAGGGGTGTCCACTGAAGCTTTCTTT. The encoded protein is CASRGTGVSTEAFF. Variable domain in full (rest from reference TRBV5-1 and TRBJ1-1): KAGVTQTPRYLIKTRGQQVTLSCSPISGHRSVSWYQQTPGQGLQFLFEYFSETQRNKGNFPGRFSGRQFSNSRSEMNVSTLELGDSALYLCASRGTGVSTEAFFGQGTRLTVV.

The sample holds one count of this clone. The J gene is TRBJ2-1, the V gene TRBV6-4, with TRBD2 identical over 10 bases. The trim removed 4 bases at V and 4 bases at J, leaving 4 bases unmatched. The germline gives CDR1 MRHNA, CDR2 SNTAGT. The CDR3 spans 15 residues. The DNA of the CDR3 is TGTGCCAGCAGTGTCGAAGCGGGGGGGTACAATGAGCAGTTCTTC. The encoded protein is CASSVEAGGYNEQFF.

This chain uses TRBV9 with TRBJ2-3; 9 bases agree with TRBD2. J lost 2 bases, V lost 0 bases, and 10 bases had no gene match. The germline gives CDR1 SGDLS, CDR2 YYNGEE. The CDR3 has 18 amino acids. The CDR3 DNA is TGTGCCAGCAGCGTAGTGTTGGGTAGCGGGGGACCCACAGATACGCAGTATTTT. Translating it yields CASSVVLGSGGPTDTQYF. Drawing the rest from reference TRBV9 and TRBJ2-3, the complete variable domain is DSGVTQTPKHLITATGQRVTLRCSPRSGDLSVYWYQQSLDQGLQFLIQYYNGEERAKGNILERFSAQQFPDLHSELNLSSLELGDSALYFCASSVVLGSGGPTDTQYFGPGTRLTVL.

This clone was seen just once. J is TRBJ1-1 and V is TRBV21-1; the DNA was not compared with TRBD1, the D call given in the table. TRBV21-1 is a documented pseudogene. CDR3 length: 17 amino acids. CDR3 nucleotides: TGTGCCAGCAGCAAAGTGAACTATACAGACAGGAGGACTGAAGCTTTCTTT. Its translation is CASSKVNYTDRRTEAFF.

J is TRBJ2-5 and V is TRBV24-1; tentative D call: TRBD2 (7 bases). Germline CDR1 and CDR2: KGHDR and SFDVKD. V lost 5 bases and J 0 bases, leaving 15 bases between the germline ends. This CDR3 contains 16 residues. The CDR3 loop reads CATSVGGGAYQETQYF. The DNA of the CDR3 is TGTGCCACCAGTGTCGGCGGGGGCGCGTACCAAGAGACCCAGTACTTC.

This chain connects TRBV25-1 to TRBJ1-2; possibly TRBD1 for D (6 bases). This CDR3 is built from 14 residues. Germline V gene sequence: CDR1 MGHDK, CDR2 SYGVNS. Trimming cost V 3 bases and J 3 bases, with 11 bases left between them. CDR3 region: CASSDHRVDYGYTF. DNA of the CDR3: TGTGCCAGCAGTGACCACAGGGTCGACTATGGCTACACCTTC.

This chain joins TRBV3-1 (or the pseudogene TRBV3-2) and TRBJ2-1; no firm D call. V was cut by 1 base and J by 7 bases, with 11 bases left in between. Germline assignment: CDR1 LGHDT and CDR2 YNNKEL (reference sequence). This CDR3 contains 14 residues. CDR3 residues: CASSQVQARNEQFF. The CDR3 DNA reads as TGTGCCAGCAGCCAAGTACAAGCGAGGAATGAGCAGTTCTTC.